This T cell receptor (beta chain) comes out of a study of CD8+ T cells in alopecia areata. Treatment defined: oral pan-JAK inhibitor, 5-10 mg twice daily. Trimming shortened V by 2 bases and J by 6 bases, and 8 bases separated the two germline ends. The CDR3 runs to 12 residues. Germline V lookup: CDR1 SEHNR, CDR2 FQNEAQ (reference sequence). Sequencing relied on a cDNA template that was reverse transcribed from extracted RNA. TCRdb's copy holds only in-frame clones and misses some; the assay was immunoSEQ multiplex PCR. The table has 130,000 to 150,000 clones, 80% to 90% seen once. The specimen was CD8+ T cells sorted from blood, collected at week 4, from a patient treated with tofacitinib. This chain connects TRBV7-9 to TRBJ2-7, with D unresolved. The sequence derives from a human donor with alopecia areata. CDR3 amino acids: CASSLNLPEQYF. As DNA, the CDR3 is TGTGCCAGCAGCTTAAATCTTCCCGAGCAGTACTTC.